This T cell receptor (beta chain) was documented in a study of blood T cell repertoires in COVID-19. Background on the study: Samples came from the United States, Italy and Spain, spanning acute and convalescent COVID-19.

Produced via immunoSEQ multiplex PCR; TCRdb's table is partial and in-frame only. The table includes 150,000 or so clones, 80% to 85% detected once. Recruitment covered 20 to 25 US areas and drew participants whose ages spanned roughly 18 to 100 years. The CDR3 has 15 amino acids. Looked up from germline, CDR1 is LNHDA and CDR2 is SQIVND (reference sequence). The V gene lost 1 base and the J gene lost 4 bases, with 11 bases spanning the gap. This receptor was taken from a woman aged 55-70 years who had recovered from COVID-19. The J gene is TRBJ1-3, the V gene TRBV19; D unclear. Sample: PBMCs or T cells enriched from blood (not recorded which). CDR3 coding DNA: TGTGCCAGTAGTATAGCGGGGAACCTCGGAAACACCATATATTTT. Translated: CASSIAGNLGNTIYF.